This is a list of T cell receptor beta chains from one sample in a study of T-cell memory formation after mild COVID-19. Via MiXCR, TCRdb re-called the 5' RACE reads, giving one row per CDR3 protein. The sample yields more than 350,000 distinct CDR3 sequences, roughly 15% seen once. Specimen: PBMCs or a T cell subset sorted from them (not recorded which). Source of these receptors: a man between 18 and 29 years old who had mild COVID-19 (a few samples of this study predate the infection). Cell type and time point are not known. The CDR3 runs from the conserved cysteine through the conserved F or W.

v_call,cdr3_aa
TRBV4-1,CASSQAFGGFTEAFF
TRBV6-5,CASSPARDRNEQFF
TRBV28,CASSQRRGVGNTIYF
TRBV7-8,CASSIGIAGTDTQYF
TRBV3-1,CASSLQGRQPQHF
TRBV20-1,CSARNSGGVDEQFF
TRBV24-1,CATSGVGTDGVLTF
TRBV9,CASSVAESANYGYTF
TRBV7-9,CASSPRFPRGTDTQYF
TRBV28,CASSPGDRRPTDTQYF
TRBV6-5,CASSADANYGYTF
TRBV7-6,CASSSSTSGGYEQYF
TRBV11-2,CASSLDGAHEQYF
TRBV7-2,CASSPLGRTLVIGAQYF
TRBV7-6,CASSLETAYEQYF
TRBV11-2,CASSLVRAGQGLSGELFF
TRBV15,CATSRRGNQPQHF
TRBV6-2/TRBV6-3,CASFTGGHEQYF
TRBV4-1,CASSYRSQGTGTEAFF
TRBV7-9,CASSPLSGAGIPYNSPLHF
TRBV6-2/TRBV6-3,CASSQLAPAVGAFF
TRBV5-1,CASSLIAGDTQYF
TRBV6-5,CASSLTSGSSYEQYF
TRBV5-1,CASSSLVGRTNTEAFF
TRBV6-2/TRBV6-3,CASSYGTWLEDGYTF
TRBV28,CASSLGPLTDTQYF
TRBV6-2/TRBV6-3,CASAKSGGSEQFF
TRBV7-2,CASSSRSPNQPQHF
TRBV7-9,CASSLGSWRETQYF
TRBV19,CASRIQGNTEAFF
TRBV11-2,CASSLYLDNHLADTGELFF
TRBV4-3,CASSQVGGSETQYF
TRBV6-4,CASSPGFNSPLHF
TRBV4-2,CASSLSILRGVETQYF
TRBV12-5,CASGFPPGTSGRNNEQFF
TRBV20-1,CSAVGQGFSPLHF
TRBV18,CASSPPAYNEQFF